This T cell receptor (beta chain) was sequenced during a study of T-cell reconstitution after alpha-beta-depleted transplantation in children. Study-wide points: Surviving recipient T cells and thymic progenitors underlay high day-60 TCRbeta diversity in some patients. Newly produced T cells mostly provided counts and TCRbeta diversity after one year, as hyperexpanded clones declined. By about two months after transplant, alpha-beta T cells reportedly arose from several hundred graft clones that had expanded.

The library targeted TCRbeta and was prepared with unique molecular identifiers. TCRdb processed the PCR reads anew with MiXCR; each CDR3 protein has one entry. The repertoire holds around 70,000 distinct CDR3 sequences, 11% seen once, with over 10% in the top ten. This clonotype was recorded at least ten times. What it recognizes is unknown. V was shortened by 4 bases and J by 0 bases, with 11 bases between the two germline ends. Germline V lookup: CDR1 SGHDT, CDR2 YYEEEE. This CDR3 has 15 amino acids. This sample comprised PBMCs, obtained before TCRalphabeta/CD19-depleted stem cell transplant. V is TRBV5-6 and J is TRBJ2-1; no firm D call. The origin of this receptor is a boy aged 5-17 years with acute myeloid leukemia, due to receive a stem cell transplant. The CDR3 loop reads CASSPRALSYNEQFF. DNA for the CDR3: TGTGCCAGCAGCCCACGAGCGCTCTCCTACAATGAGCAGTTCTTC.